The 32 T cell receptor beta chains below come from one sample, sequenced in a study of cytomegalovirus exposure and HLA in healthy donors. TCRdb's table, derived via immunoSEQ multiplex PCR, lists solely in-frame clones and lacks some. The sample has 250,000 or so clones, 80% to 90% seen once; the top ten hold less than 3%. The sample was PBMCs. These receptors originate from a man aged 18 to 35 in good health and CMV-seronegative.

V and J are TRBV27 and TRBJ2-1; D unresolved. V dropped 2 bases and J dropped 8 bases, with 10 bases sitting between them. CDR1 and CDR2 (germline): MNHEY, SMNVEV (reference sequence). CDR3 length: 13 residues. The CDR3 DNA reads TGTGCCAGCAGTTTACGGAGCGACTATGAGCAGTTCTTC. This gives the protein CASSLRSDYEQFF.

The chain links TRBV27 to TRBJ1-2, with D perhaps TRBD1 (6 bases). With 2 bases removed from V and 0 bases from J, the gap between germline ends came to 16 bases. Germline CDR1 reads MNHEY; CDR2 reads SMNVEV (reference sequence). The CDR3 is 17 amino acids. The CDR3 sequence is CASSLLPQGSANYGYTF. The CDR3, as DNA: TGTGCCAGCAGTTTACTCCCACAGGGATCAGCTAACTATGGCTACACCTTC.

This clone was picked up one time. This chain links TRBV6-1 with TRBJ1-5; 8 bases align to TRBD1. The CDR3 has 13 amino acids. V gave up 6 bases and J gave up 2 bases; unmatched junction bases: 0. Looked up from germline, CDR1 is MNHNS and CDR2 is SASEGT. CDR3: CASRTGGNQPQHF. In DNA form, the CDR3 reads TGTGCCAGCAGGACAGGGGGCAATCAGCCCCAGCATTTT.

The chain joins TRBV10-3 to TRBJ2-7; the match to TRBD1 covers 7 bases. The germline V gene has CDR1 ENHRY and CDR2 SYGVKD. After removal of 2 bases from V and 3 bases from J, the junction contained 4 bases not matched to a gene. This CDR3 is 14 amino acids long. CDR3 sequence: CAISETGTDYEQYF. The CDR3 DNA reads TGTGCCATCAGTGAGACTGGGACAGACTACGAGCAGTACTTC.

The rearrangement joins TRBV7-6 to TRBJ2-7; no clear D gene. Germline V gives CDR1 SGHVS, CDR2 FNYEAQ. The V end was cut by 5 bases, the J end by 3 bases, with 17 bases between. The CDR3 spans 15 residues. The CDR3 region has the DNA TGTGCCAGCAGCCCTCAAATATCGCACTTCTACGAGCAGTACTTC. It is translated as CASSPQISHFYEQYF. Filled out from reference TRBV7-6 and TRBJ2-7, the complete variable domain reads GAGVSQSPRYKVTKRGQDVALRCDPISGHVSLYWYRQALGQGPEFLTYFNYEAQQDKSGLPNDRFSAERPEGSISTLTIQRTEQRDSAMYRCASSPQISHFYEQYFGPGTRLTVT.

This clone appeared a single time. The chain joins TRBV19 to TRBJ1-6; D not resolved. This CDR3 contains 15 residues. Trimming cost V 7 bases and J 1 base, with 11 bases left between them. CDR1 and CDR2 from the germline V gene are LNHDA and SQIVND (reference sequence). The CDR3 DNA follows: TGTGCCAGTAAGAGTGAGGCTTCCTATAATTCACCCCTCCACTTT. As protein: CASKSEASYNSPLHF.

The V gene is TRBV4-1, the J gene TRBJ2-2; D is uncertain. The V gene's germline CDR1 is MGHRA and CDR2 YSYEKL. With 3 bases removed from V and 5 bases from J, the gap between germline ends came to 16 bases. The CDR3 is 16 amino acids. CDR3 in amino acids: CASSQKLAPDTGELFF. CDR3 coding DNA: TGCGCCAGCAGCCAGAAGCTCGCACCCGATACCGGGGAGCTGTTTTTT.

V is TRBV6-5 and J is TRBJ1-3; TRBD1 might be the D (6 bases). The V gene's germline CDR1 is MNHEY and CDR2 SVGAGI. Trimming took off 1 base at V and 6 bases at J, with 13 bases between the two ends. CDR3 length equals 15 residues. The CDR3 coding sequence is TGTGCCAGCAGTTACTACTCAGGGGATTTAAACACCATATATTTT. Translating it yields CASSYYSGDLNTIYF.

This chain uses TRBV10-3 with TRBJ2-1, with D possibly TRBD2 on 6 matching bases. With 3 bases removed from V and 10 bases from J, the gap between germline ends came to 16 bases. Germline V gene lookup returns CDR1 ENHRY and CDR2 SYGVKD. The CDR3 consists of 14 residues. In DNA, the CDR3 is TGTGCCATCAGTGATCCCAGGACGGGGGAAGAGCAGTTCTTC. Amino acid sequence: CAISDPRTGEEQFF.

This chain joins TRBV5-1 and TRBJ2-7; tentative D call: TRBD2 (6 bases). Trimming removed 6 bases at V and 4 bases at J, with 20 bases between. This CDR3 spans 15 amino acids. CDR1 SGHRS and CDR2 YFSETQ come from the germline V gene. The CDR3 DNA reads TGCGCCAGCACGGGTCCGGGACTCGCATCTTACGAGCAGTACTTC. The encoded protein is CASTGPGLASYEQYF.

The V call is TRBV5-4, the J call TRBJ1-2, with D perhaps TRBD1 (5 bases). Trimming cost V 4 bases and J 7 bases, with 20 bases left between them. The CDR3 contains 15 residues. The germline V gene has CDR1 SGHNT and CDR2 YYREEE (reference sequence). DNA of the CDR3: TGTGCCAGCAGCCCGGGGGGGGTCAGGGAATCTGGCTACACCTTC. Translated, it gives CASSPGGVRESGYTF.

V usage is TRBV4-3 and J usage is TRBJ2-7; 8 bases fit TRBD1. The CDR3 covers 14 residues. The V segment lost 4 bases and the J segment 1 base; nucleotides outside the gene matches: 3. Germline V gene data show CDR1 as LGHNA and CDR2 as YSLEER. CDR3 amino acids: CASSPWTGSYEQYF. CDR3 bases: TGCGCCAGCAGCCCGTGGACAGGGTCCTACGAGCAGTACTTC.

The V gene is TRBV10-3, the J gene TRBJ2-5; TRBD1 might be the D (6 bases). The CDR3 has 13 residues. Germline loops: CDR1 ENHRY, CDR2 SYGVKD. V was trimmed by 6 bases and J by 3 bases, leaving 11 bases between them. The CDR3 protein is CAIRDSTEETQYF. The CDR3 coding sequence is TGTGCCATCAGGGACAGTACAGAAGAGACCCAGTACTTC.

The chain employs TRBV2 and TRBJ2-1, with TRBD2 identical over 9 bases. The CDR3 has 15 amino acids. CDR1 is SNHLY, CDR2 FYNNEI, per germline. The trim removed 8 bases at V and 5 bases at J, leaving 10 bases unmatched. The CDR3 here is CASSRETSGDNEQFF. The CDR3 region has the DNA TGTGCCAGCTCGAGGGAGACTAGCGGAGACAATGAGCAGTTCTTC.

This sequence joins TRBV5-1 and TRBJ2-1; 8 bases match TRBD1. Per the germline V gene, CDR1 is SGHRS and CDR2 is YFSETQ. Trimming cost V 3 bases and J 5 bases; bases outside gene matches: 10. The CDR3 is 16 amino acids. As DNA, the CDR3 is TGCGCCAGCAGCTCCAGGACAGGGTCGGTACACAATGAGCAGTTCTTC. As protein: CASSSRTGSVHNEQFF.

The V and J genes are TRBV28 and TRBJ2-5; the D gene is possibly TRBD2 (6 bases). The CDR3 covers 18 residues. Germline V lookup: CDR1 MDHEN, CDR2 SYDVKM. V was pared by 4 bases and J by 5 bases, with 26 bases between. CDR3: CASSSLRESSVGWETQYF. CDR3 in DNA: TGTGCCAGCAGTTCACTAAGGGAGTCTAGCGTTGGGTGGGAGACCCAGTACTTC.

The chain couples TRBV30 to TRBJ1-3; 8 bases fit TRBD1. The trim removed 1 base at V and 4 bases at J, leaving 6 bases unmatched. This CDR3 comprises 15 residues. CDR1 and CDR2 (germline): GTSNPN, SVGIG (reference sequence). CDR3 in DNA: TGTGCCTGGAGTGCCCCAGGGGGCAGAGGAAACACCATATATTTT. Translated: CAWSAPGGRGNTIYF.

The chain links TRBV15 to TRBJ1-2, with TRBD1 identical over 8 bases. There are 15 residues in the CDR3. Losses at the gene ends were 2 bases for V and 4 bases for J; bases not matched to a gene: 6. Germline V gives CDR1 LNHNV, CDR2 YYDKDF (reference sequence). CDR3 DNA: TGTGCCACCAGCAGATCACAGGGGGGAAGCTATGGCTACACCTTC. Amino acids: CATSRSQGGSYGYTF.

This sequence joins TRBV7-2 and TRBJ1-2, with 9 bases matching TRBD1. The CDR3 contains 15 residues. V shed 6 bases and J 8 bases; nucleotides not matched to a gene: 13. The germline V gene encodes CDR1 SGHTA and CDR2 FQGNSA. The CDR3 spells CASRDQGTGLRGYTF. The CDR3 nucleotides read TGTGCCAGCAGAGATCAAGGGACAGGGTTACGGGGCTACACCTTC.

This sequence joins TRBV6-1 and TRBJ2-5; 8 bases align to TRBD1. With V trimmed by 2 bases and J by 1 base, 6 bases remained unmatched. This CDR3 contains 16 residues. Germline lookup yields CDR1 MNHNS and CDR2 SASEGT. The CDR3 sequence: CASSERRTGLQETQYF. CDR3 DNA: TGTGCCAGCAGTGAAAGGAGGACAGGGCTCCAAGAGACCCAGTACTTC.

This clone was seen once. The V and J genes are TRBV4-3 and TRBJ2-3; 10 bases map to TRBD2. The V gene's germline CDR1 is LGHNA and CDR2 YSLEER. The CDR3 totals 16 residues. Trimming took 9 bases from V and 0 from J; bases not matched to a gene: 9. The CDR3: CASLPGLATSTDTQYF. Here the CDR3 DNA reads TGCGCCAGTCTCCCGGGACTAGCGACTAGCACAGATACGCAGTATTTT.

CDR3 nucleotides: TGTGCCAGCAGGAGTGAAAATTCACCCCTCCACTTT. Translated, it gives CASRSENSPLHF. The chain is built from TRBV7-9 and TRBJ1-6; D remains ambiguous. The CDR3 consists of 12 residues. Trimming took 6 bases from V and 7 from J, leaving 7 bases between them. CDR1 and CDR2 (germline): SEHNR, FQNEAQ (reference sequence).

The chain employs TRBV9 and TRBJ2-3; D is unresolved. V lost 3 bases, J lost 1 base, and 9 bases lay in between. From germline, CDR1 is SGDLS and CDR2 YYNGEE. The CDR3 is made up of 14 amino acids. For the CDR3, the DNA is TGTGCCAGCAGCGGCGCCGGAGGCACAGATACGCAGTATTTT. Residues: CASSGAGGTDTQYF. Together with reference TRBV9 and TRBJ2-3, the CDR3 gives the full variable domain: DSGVTQTPKHLITATGQRVTLRCSPRSGDLSVYWYQQSLDQGLQFLIQYYNGEERAKGNILERFSAQQFPDLHSELNLSSLELGDSALYFCASSGAGGTDTQYFGPGTRLTVL.

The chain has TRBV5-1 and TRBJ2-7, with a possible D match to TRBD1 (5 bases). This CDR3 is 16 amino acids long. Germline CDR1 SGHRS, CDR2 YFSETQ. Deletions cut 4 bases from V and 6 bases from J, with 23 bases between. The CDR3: CASSTGVVQGFLEQYF. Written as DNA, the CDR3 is TGCGCCAGCAGCACTGGCGTTGTCCAGGGATTTCTCGAGCAGTACTTC.

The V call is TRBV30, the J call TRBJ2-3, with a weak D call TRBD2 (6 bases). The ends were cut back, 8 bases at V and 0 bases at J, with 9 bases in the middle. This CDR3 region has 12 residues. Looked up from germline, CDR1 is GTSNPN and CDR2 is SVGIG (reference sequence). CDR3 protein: CATGGSTDTQYF. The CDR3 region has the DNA TGTGCCACCGGGGGTAGCACAGATACGCAGTATTTT.

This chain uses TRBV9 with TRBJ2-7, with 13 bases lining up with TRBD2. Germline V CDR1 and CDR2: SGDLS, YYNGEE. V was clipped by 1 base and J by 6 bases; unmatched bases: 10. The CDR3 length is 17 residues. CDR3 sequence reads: CASSVSTGTSGMSEQYF. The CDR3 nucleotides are TGTGCCAGCAGCGTATCTACGGGGACTAGCGGGATGTCCGAGCAGTACTTC.

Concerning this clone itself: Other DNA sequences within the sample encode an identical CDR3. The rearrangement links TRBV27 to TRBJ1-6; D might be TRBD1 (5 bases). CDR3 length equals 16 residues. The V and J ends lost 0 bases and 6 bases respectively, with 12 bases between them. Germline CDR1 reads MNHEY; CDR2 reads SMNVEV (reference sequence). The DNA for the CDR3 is TGTGCCAGCAGTTTATCGAAGCAGGGAATTAATTCACCCCTCCACTTT. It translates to CASSLSKQGINSPLHF.

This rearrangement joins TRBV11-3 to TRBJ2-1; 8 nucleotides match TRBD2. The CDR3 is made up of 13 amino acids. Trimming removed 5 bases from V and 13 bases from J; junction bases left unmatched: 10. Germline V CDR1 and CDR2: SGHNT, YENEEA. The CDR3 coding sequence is TGTGCCAGCAGCCCAGGAGGACTAGCCCTCCAGTTCTTC. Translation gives CASSPGGLALQFF. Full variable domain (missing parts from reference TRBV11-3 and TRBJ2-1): EAGVVQSPRYKIIEKKQPVAFWCNPISGHNTLYWYLQNLGQGPELLIRYENEEAVDDSQLPKDRFSAERLKGVDSTLKIQPAELGDSAVYLCASSPGGLALQFFGPGTRLTVL.

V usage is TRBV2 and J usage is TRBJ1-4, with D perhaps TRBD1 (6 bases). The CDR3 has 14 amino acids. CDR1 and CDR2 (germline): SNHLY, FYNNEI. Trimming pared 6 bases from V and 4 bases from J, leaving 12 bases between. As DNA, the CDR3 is TGTGCCAGCAGAATGGACAGATATAATGAAAAACTGTTTTTT. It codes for CASRMDRYNEKLFF.

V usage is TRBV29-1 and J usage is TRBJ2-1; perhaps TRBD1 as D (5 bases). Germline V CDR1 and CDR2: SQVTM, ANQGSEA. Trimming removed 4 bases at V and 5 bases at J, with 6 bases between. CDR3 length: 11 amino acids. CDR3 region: CSVVGDNEQFF. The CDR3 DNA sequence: TGCAGCGTTGTAGGGGACAATGAGCAGTTCTTC.

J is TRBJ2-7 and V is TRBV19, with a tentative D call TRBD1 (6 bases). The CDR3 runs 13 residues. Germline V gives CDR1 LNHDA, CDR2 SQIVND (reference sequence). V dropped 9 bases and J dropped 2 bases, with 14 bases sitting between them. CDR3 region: CARELDRTYEQYF. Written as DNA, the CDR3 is TGTGCCAGGGAACTGGACAGAACCTACGAGCAGTACTTC. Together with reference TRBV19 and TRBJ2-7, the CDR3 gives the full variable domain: DGGITQSPKYLFRKEGQNVTLSCEQNLNHDAMYWYRQDPGQGLRLIYYSQIVNDFQKGDIAEGYSVSREKKESFPLTVTSAQKNPTAFYLCARELDRTYEQYFGPGTRLTVT.

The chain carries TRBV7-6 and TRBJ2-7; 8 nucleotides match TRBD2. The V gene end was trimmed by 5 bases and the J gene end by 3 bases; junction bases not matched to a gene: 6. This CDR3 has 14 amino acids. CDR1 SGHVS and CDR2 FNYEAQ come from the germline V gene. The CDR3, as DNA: TGTGCCAGCAGCCCTCGGGGGGGCGGCTACGAGCAGTACTTC. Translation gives CASSPRGGGYEQYF.